This is a list of T cell receptor beta chains from one sample in a study of pediatric ulcerative colitis. Using immunoSEQ multiplex PCR, the repertoire was profiled, and TCRdb retains in-frame clones only, with some absent. Here the sample spans 15,000 to 20,000 clones, over 70% being singletons. Sequencing used gut tissue. All receptors derive from a boy between 10 and 17 years old who was a control in a study of pediatric ulcerative colitis. The CDR3 runs from the conserved cysteine through the conserved F or W. The order of the fields is J gene, D gene, clone size, V gene, CDR3 protein, CDR3 DNA. D genes are given only for firm matches. Clone size appears in some rows only: once, few, many, or a class for an expanded clone.

j_call: TRBJ1-4; d_call: TRBD1; clone_size: few; v_call: TRBV5-1; cdr3_aa: CASSLGTGDVGEKLFF; cdr3_nt: TGCGCCAGCAGCTTGGGGACAGGGGATGTAGGCGAAAAACTGTTTTTT
j_call: TRBJ2-2; d_call: NA; clone_size: once; v_call: TRBV7-2; cdr3_aa: CASSLQTTNTGELFF; cdr3_nt: TGTGCCAGCAGCCTCCAGACAACCAACACCGGGGAGCTGTTTTTT
j_call: TRBJ1-4; d_call: NA; clone_size: NA; v_call: TRBV6-1; cdr3_aa: CAIAPGASEKLFF; cdr3_nt: TGTGCCATAGCCCCAGGGGCCAGTGAAAAACTGTTTTTT
j_call: TRBJ2-7; d_call: NA; clone_size: NA; v_call: TRBV7-6; cdr3_aa: CASSLGPLDYEQYF; cdr3_nt: TGTGCCAGCAGCTTAGGCCCTTTAGACTACGAGCAGTACTTC
j_call: TRBJ2-7; d_call: TRBD1; clone_size: once; v_call: TRBV2; cdr3_aa: CASSGTASGIYEQYF; cdr3_nt: TGTGCCAGCTCCGGGACAGCCTCCGGGATCTACGAGCAGTACTTC
j_call: TRBJ2-7; d_call: NA; clone_size: NA; v_call: TRBV28; cdr3_aa: CASRESGAVAAYEQYF; cdr3_nt: TGTGCCAGCAGAGAAAGCGGTGCGGTAGCGGCCTACGAGCAGTACTTC
j_call: TRBJ1-6; d_call: NA; clone_size: NA; v_call: TRBV6-1; cdr3_aa: CASTDTYNSPLHF; cdr3_nt: TGTGCCAGCACAGATACCTATAATTCACCCCTCCACTTT
j_call: TRBJ2-7; d_call: TRBD2; clone_size: NA; v_call: TRBV6-1; cdr3_aa: CASSDRARSGAYEQYF; cdr3_nt: TGTGCCAGCAGTGACAGGGCCAGAAGCGGGGCCTACGAGCAGTACTTC
j_call: TRBJ2-4; d_call: TRBD1; clone_size: NA; v_call: TRBV19; cdr3_aa: CASSIRDRDQNIQYF; cdr3_nt: TGTGCCAGTAGTATTCGGGACAGGGATCAAAACATTCAGTACTTC
j_call: TRBJ2-5; d_call: TRBD2; clone_size: NA; v_call: TRBV2; cdr3_aa: CASSEREGRGGRETQYF; cdr3_nt: TGTGCCAGCAGTGAAAGGGAGGGGCGAGGCGGAAGGGAGACCCAGTACTTC
j_call: TRBJ1-5; d_call: TRBD1; clone_size: few; v_call: TRBV4-2; cdr3_aa: CASSPQRRGLQPQHF; cdr3_nt: TGTGCCAGCAGCCCCCAACGCAGGGGGTTACAGCCCCAGCATTTT
j_call: TRBJ2-7; d_call: TRBD2; clone_size: NA; v_call: TRBV18; cdr3_aa: CASSTSGISEQYF; cdr3_nt: TGTGCCAGCTCGACTAGCGGGATCTCCGAGCAGTACTTC
j_call: TRBJ1-1; d_call: NA; clone_size: few; v_call: TRBV4-3; cdr3_aa: CASSQDPGQLTEAFF; cdr3_nt: TGCGCCAGCAGCCAAGACCCCGGACAGTTAACTGAAGCTTTCTTT
j_call: TRBJ2-7; d_call: NA; clone_size: NA; v_call: TRBV28; cdr3_aa: CASSLWAGEQYF; cdr3_nt: TGTGCCAGCAGTTTGTGGGCGGGCGAGCAGTACTTC
j_call: TRBJ1-2; d_call: NA; clone_size: few; v_call: TRBV7-3; cdr3_aa: CASSGPGGYGYTF; cdr3_nt: TGTGCCAGCAGTGGGCCGGGAGGCTATGGCTACACCTTC
j_call: TRBJ2-2; d_call: NA; clone_size: NA; v_call: TRBV28; cdr3_aa: CASSPPSGELFF; cdr3_nt: TGTGCCAGCAGTCCTCCCTCCGGGGAGCTGTTTTTT
j_call: TRBJ1-6; d_call: NA; clone_size: few; v_call: TRBV27; cdr3_aa: CASSFGTGAVTPLHF; cdr3_nt: TGTGCCAGCAGTTTTGGTACGGGGGCTGTAACACCCCTCCACTTT
j_call: TRBJ1-5; d_call: TRBD1; clone_size: few; v_call: TRBV27; cdr3_aa: CASSPQGGGQPQHF; cdr3_nt: TGTGCCAGCAGTCCCCAGGGGGGCGGTCAGCCCCAGCATTTT
j_call: TRBJ1-2; d_call: TRBD1; clone_size: NA; v_call: TRBV27; cdr3_aa: CASSSPGQGYGYTF; cdr3_nt: TGTGCCAGCAGTTCACCGGGACAGGGCTATGGCTACACCTTC
j_call: TRBJ1-4; d_call: NA; clone_size: NA; v_call: TRBV28; cdr3_aa: CASNPPGVNEKLFF; cdr3_nt: TGTGCCAGCAACCCCCCAGGGGTGAATGAAAAACTGTTTTTT
j_call: TRBJ2-7; d_call: NA; clone_size: NA; v_call: TRBV5-1; cdr3_aa: CASSLVPRIVSYEQYF; cdr3_nt: TGCGCCAGCAGCTTGGTCCCGCGGATTGTGTCCTACGAGCAGTACTTC
j_call: TRBJ1-1; d_call: NA; clone_size: NA; v_call: TRBV4-3; cdr3_aa: CASSQDVFLNTEAFF; cdr3_nt: TGCGCCAGCAGCCAAGATGTCTTCCTGAACACTGAAGCTTTCTTT
j_call: TRBJ2-3; d_call: NA; clone_size: NA; v_call: TRBV9; cdr3_aa: CASSVEGHRRADTQYF; cdr3_nt: TGTGCCAGCAGCGTAGAGGGACACCGAAGGGCAGATACGCAGTATTTT
j_call: TRBJ2-1; d_call: NA; clone_size: NA; v_call: TRBV7-3; cdr3_aa: CASSLESVGTHNEQFF; cdr3_nt: TGTGCCAGCAGCTTAGAATCGGTTGGGACTCACAATGAGCAGTTCTTC
j_call: TRBJ1-5; d_call: NA; clone_size: NA; v_call: TRBV7-8; cdr3_aa: CASSLVAGEGNQPQHF; cdr3_nt: TGTGCCAGCAGCTTAGTTGCCGGGGAAGGCAATCAGCCCCAGCATTTT
j_call: TRBJ2-1; d_call: NA; clone_size: NA; v_call: TRBV7-2; cdr3_aa: CASSLARTFYNEQFF; cdr3_nt: TGTGCCAGCAGCTTAGCGAGGACGTTCTACAATGAGCAGTTCTTC
j_call: TRBJ2-7; d_call: NA; clone_size: NA; v_call: TRBV27; cdr3_aa: CASSKTVPYEQYF; cdr3_nt: TGTGCCAGCAGCAAGACAGTACCTTACGAGCAGTACTTC
j_call: TRBJ2-7; d_call: NA; clone_size: NA; v_call: TRBV9; cdr3_aa: CASSADPGLPFDEQYF; cdr3_nt: TGTGCCAGCAGCGCAGACCCGGGACTTCCTTTTGACGAGCAGTACTTC
j_call: TRBJ1-2; d_call: TRBD1; clone_size: NA; v_call: TRBV18; cdr3_aa: CASSPPSSGGLGYTF; cdr3_nt: TGTGCCAGCTCACCACCGTCCTCAGGGGGCCTTGGCTACACCTTC
j_call: TRBJ2-3; d_call: NA; clone_size: NA; v_call: TRBV28; cdr3_aa: CASSRKDGGLLETDTQYF; cdr3_nt: TGTGCCAGCAGCCGCAAAGACGGAGGGTTGTTGGAAACAGATACGCAGTATTTT
j_call: TRBJ1-2; d_call: NA; clone_size: NA; v_call: TRBV15; cdr3_aa: CATSPGEAHIYGYTF; cdr3_nt: TGTGCCACCAGTCCGGGGGAGGCACACATCTATGGCTACACCTTC
j_call: TRBJ2-2; d_call: NA; clone_size: NA; v_call: TRBV9; cdr3_aa: CASSVGGTGELFF; cdr3_nt: TGTGCCAGCAGCGTAGGAGGCACCGGGGAGCTGTTTTTT
j_call: TRBJ2-1; d_call: TRBD1; clone_size: NA; v_call: TRBV6-5; cdr3_aa: CASSARDRGSGQFF; cdr3_nt: TGTGCCAGCAGTGCGCGGGACAGGGGGTCGGGGCAGTTCTTC
j_call: TRBJ1-1; d_call: NA; clone_size: once; v_call: TRBV5-4; cdr3_aa: CASSPGGRGNTEAFF; cdr3_nt: TGTGCCAGCAGCCCCGGGGGGAGGGGGAACACTGAAGCTTTCTTT
j_call: TRBJ2-1; d_call: TRBD2; clone_size: NA; v_call: TRBV7-9; cdr3_aa: CASSLGRGLAGVSYNEQFF; cdr3_nt: TGTGCCAGCAGCTTAGGGCGGGGGCTAGCGGGAGTATCTTACAATGAGCAGTTCTTC
j_call: TRBJ2-2; d_call: TRBD2; clone_size: NA; v_call: TRBV7-2; cdr3_aa: CASSPPAGHNTGELFF; cdr3_nt: TGTGCCAGCAGCCCGCCAGCGGGGCATAACACCGGGGAGCTGTTTTTT
j_call: TRBJ1-5; d_call: TRBD1; clone_size: few; v_call: TRBV2; cdr3_aa: CASSEAGQGANQPQHF; cdr3_nt: TGTGCCAGCAGTGAAGCGGGTCAGGGGGCCAATCAGCCCCAGCATTTT
j_call: TRBJ2-3; d_call: TRBD2; clone_size: few; v_call: TRBV5-1; cdr3_aa: CASELAGGADTQYF; cdr3_nt: TGCGCCAGCGAACTAGCGGGAGGCGCAGATACGCAGTATTTT
j_call: TRBJ1-2; d_call: TRBD1; clone_size: NA; v_call: TRBV18; cdr3_aa: CASSPGVQGALNGYTF; cdr3_nt: TGTGCCAGCTCACCAGGGGTGCAGGGGGCTTTAAATGGCTACACCTTC
j_call: TRBJ2-7; d_call: TRBD1; clone_size: once; v_call: TRBV7-8; cdr3_aa: CASSFRTGSYEQYF; cdr3_nt: TGTGCCAGCAGCTTCCGGACAGGGTCCTACGAGCAGTACTTC
j_call: TRBJ2-7; d_call: NA; clone_size: NA; v_call: TRBV1; cdr3_aa: CTSSQGGRGGTWDEQYF; cdr3_nt: TGCACCAGCAGCCAAGGGGGACGGGGGGGGACTTGGGACGAGCAGTACTTC
j_call: TRBJ2-5; d_call: NA; clone_size: NA; v_call: TRBV7-3; cdr3_aa: CASSSGGAGQETQYF; cdr3_nt: TGTGCCAGCAGCTCCGGCGGAGCGGGCCAAGAGACCCAGTACTTC
j_call: TRBJ2-5; d_call: NA; clone_size: NA; v_call: TRBV28; cdr3_aa: CASSLIGYQETQYF; cdr3_nt: TGTGCCAGCAGTTTGATAGGGTACCAAGAGACCCAGTACTTC
j_call: TRBJ2-7; d_call: NA; clone_size: NA; v_call: TRBV7-3; cdr3_aa: CASSELGETQQYF; cdr3_nt: TGTGCCAGCTCAGAGCTAGGGGAAACGCAGCAGTACTTC
j_call: TRBJ2-1; d_call: TRBD2; clone_size: NA; v_call: TRBV5-1; cdr3_aa: CASSLAGVPNEQFF; cdr3_nt: TGCGCCAGCAGCCTAGCGGGAGTACCCAATGAGCAGTTCTTC
j_call: TRBJ2-7; d_call: TRBD2; clone_size: NA; v_call: TRBV29-1; cdr3_aa: CSVEDSRGRIEQYF; cdr3_nt: TGCAGCGTTGAAGATTCGCGGGGGAGGATCGAGCAGTACTTC
j_call: TRBJ2-1; d_call: NA; clone_size: NA; v_call: TRBV6-1; cdr3_aa: CASSDIGIGQTEQFF; cdr3_nt: TGTGCCAGCAGTGATATAGGGATCGGCCAAACGGAGCAGTTCTTC
j_call: TRBJ1-1; d_call: TRBD1; clone_size: NA; v_call: TRBV7-6; cdr3_aa: CASSPQGATEAFF; cdr3_nt: TGTGCCAGCAGCCCACAGGGGGCCACTGAAGCTTTCTTT